The TCR beta chain under discussion was sequenced for a study of intratumoral heterogeneity in liver cancer. Notes on the research overall: In the full approximately 13-patient cohort, the median age was around 60 years and the majority of patients were male. To investigate intratumor heterogeneity, the study integrated RNA-seq, DNA sequencing, TCR-seq and SNP array data drawn from multiple regions of hepatocellular carcinoma specimens. Of the roughly 70 multiregional samples collected from roughly 15 HCC patients in the overall cohort, under 55 were tumoral regions and some 20 were adjacent nontumoral regions. Overall study outcomes, separate from this receptor: Limitations acknowledged by the authors included a relatively low number of patients and under-sampled representation of tumor-infiltrating lymphocytes.

The CDR3 holds 13 amino acids from the cysteine to the phenylalanine. The sequence is cut down to CDR3 DNA, 39 bases in frame from base 1. The germline V end is reduced by 3 bases and the J end by 5 bases; junction bases left unmatched: 3. As encoded in the germline V gene (reference sequence), CDR1 is LNHNV while CDR2 is YYDKDF. Every patient had early-stage hepatocellular carcinoma and went to surgical resection without receiving any prior therapy. Sampled areas lacked macroscopic evidence of necrosis or hemorrhage. Multiple regions from a couple of patients underwent TCR sequencing (ImmunoSeq). Frozen tissue samples from resection were taken at least 1 cm away from one another. Samples labelled N came from nontumoral liver tissue adjacent to the tumor. The DNeasy blood and tissue kit was used to extract genomic DNA from bulk tissue. TCR beta chain CDR3 regions were sequenced from genomic DNA using the immunoSEQ assay. Primers annealing to V and J segments amplified rearranged VDJ segments. Regarding the original processing steps: The ImmunoSeq Analyzer software was used to calculate clonality and richness metrics. Fisher's exact test, supplemented by a beta-binomial method for added stringency, was applied to identify differentially abundant clones between regions. The table comes from immuneACCESS by way of TCRdb, which keeps in-frame sequences with V and J called. Part of the clones is missing from these tables; in studies checked, under half for an unresolved V gene and the rest for unknown reasons. V, J and clone size derive from that table, while D and trimming were established from the DNA sequence. For this sample the table gives tens of thousands of clones, of which around 75% were detected only once. The ten largest account for about 18% of the sample.

As for this clone: What this receptor recognizes is not known. There are no base qualities to consult, and no much larger clone falls within one base.

The source of this sequence is a woman in her 70s with hepatocellular carcinoma. The sample was tumor-adjacent normal tissue, taken before any cancer treatment. The rearrangement joined TRBV15 to TRBJ2-5, and 7 junction bases match TRBD1. The DNA sequence is given as TGTGCCACCAGCAGGGACAGGCGGGAGACCCAGTACTTC. Protein translation: CATSRDRRETQYF.